Listed below are T cell receptor beta chains from one sample, sequenced in a study of control samples from healthy donors and cancer patients. TCRdb's table, derived via immunoSEQ multiplex PCR, lists solely in-frame clones and lacks some. The table has 95,000 to 130,000 clones, 85% to 95% seen once; the top ten hold less than 3.5%. Sequencing was done on a sample of blood. Receptors were obtained from a man aged 25 to 40 in good health. Both conserved end residues are part of each CDR3. The D gene is left open where the match is weak. Clone sizes are given selectively: once, few, many, or a class where the clone is expanded.

J gene: TRBJ1-2; D gene: .; V gene: TRBV29-1; clone size: .; CDR3 protein: CSAGTGGAGGYTF; CDR3 DNA: TGCAGCGCCGGGACGGGCGGGGCAGGGGGCTACACCTTC
J gene: TRBJ1-1; D gene: .; V gene: TRBV7-9; clone size: .; CDR3 protein: CASSASKGRGGSEAFF; CDR3 DNA: TGTGCCAGCAGCGCCTCAAAAGGGCGCGGTGGGAGTGAAGCTTTCTTT
J gene: TRBJ1-4; D gene: .; V gene: TRBV7-9; clone size: .; CDR3 protein: CASRYRENEKLFF; CDR3 DNA: TGTGCCAGCAGGTACAGGGAAAATGAAAAACTGTTTTTT
J gene: TRBJ2-3; D gene: .; V gene: TRBV6-5; clone size: .; CDR3 protein: CASSSLVAPKADTQYF; CDR3 DNA: TGTGCCAGCAGTTCCCTAGTCGCACCAAAGGCAGATACGCAGTATTTT
J gene: TRBJ2-5; D gene: TRBD1; V gene: TRBV5-5; clone size: once; CDR3 protein: CASSWLTGTETQYF; CDR3 DNA: TGTGCCAGCAGCTGGTTGACAGGGACGGAGACCCAGTACTTC
J gene: TRBJ2-3; D gene: .; V gene: TRBV7-2; clone size: once; CDR3 protein: CASSPSTDTQYF; CDR3 DNA: TGTGCCAGCAGCCCTAGCACAGATACGCAGTATTTT
J gene: TRBJ2-7; D gene: .; V gene: TRBV3-1/TRBV3-2; clone size: .; CDR3 protein: CASSLRDTSYEQYF; CDR3 DNA: TGTGCCAGCAGTTTAAGGGACACTTCCTACGAGCAGTACTTC
J gene: TRBJ1-3; D gene: .; V gene: TRBV23-1; clone size: .; CDR3 protein: CASSQMSQVGGRGNTIYF; CDR3 DNA: TGCGCCAGCAGTCAGATGAGCCAGGTTGGAGGGAGAGGAAACACCATATATTTT
J gene: TRBJ2-1; D gene: .; V gene: TRBV7-2; clone size: .; CDR3 protein: CASSPGGGHKGGFF; CDR3 DNA: TGTGCCAGCAGCCCCGGTGGGGGTCACAAGGGTGGGTTCTTC
J gene: TRBJ2-1; D gene: TRBD2; V gene: TRBV3-1/TRBV3-2; clone size: .; CDR3 protein: CASSPGGGLNEQFF; CDR3 DNA: TGTGCCAGCAGCCCAGGCGGGGGGTTAAATGAGCAGTTCTTC
J gene: TRBJ1-1; D gene: TRBD1; V gene: TRBV5-1; clone size: .; CDR3 protein: CASHRGGEAFF; CDR3 DNA: TGCGCCAGCCACAGGGGGGGTGAAGCTTTCTTT
J gene: TRBJ1-1; D gene: .; V gene: TRBV11-2; clone size: .; CDR3 protein: CASSSMGVGGAGTEAFF; CDR3 DNA: TGTGCCAGCAGCTCAATGGGTGTCGGCGGGGCTGGGACTGAAGCTTTCTTT
J gene: TRBJ1-1; D gene: .; V gene: TRBV14; clone size: .; CDR3 protein: CASSQAGGPPGGTEAFF; CDR3 DNA: TGTGCCAGCAGCCAAGCGGGGGGGCCTCCGGGAGGGACTGAAGCTTTCTTT
J gene: TRBJ2-7; D gene: TRBD1; V gene: TRBV9; clone size: .; CDR3 protein: CASSAGTGLYEQYF; CDR3 DNA: TGTGCCAGCAGCGCCGGGACAGGACTCTACGAGCAGTACTTC
J gene: TRBJ2-7; D gene: TRBD2; V gene: TRBV6-2/TRBV6-3; clone size: .; CDR3 protein: CASSSAGGAYEQYF; CDR3 DNA: TGTGCCAGCAGTTCAGCGGGGGGCGCGTACGAGCAGTACTTC
J gene: TRBJ1-2; D gene: TRBD1; V gene: TRBV5-4; clone size: .; CDR3 protein: CASGLGTDYGYTF; CDR3 DNA: TGTGCCAGCGGCTTGGGGACAGACTATGGCTACACCTTC
J gene: TRBJ1-1; D gene: .; V gene: TRBV6-5; clone size: .; CDR3 protein: CASSYSNGGNTEAFF; CDR3 DNA: TGTGCCAGCAGTTACTCGAACGGGGGAAACACTGAAGCTTTCTTT
J gene: TRBJ2-7; D gene: .; V gene: TRBV18; clone size: once; CDR3 protein: CASSPYGYEQYF; CDR3 DNA: TGTGCCAGCTCACCTTACGGGTACGAGCAGTACTTC